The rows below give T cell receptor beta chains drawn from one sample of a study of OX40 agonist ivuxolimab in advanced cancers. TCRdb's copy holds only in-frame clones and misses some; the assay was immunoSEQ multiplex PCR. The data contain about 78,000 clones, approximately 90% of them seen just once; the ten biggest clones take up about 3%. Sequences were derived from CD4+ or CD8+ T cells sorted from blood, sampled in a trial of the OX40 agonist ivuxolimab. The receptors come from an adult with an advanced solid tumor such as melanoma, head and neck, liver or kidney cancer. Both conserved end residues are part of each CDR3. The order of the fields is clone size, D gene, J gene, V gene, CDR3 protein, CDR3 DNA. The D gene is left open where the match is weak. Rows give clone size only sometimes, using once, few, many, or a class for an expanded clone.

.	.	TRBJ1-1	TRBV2	CASSDPGRVGDTEAFF	TGTGCCAGCAGTGATCCCGGCAGGGTGGGAGACACTGAAGCTTTCTTT
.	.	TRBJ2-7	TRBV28	CASSPHRVGQYF	TGTGCCAGCAGCCCGCACAGGGTTGGGCAGTACTTC
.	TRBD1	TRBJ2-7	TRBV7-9	CASRQYRGSSYEQYF	TGTGCCAGCAGGCAGTACAGGGGCAGCTCCTACGAGCAGTACTTC
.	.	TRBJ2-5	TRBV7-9	CASSRRGAQETQYF	TGTGCCAGCAGCCGACGAGGGGCACAAGAGACCCAGTACTTC
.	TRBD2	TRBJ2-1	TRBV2	CASSEEGLARQFF	TGTGCCAGCAGTGAAGAGGGACTAGCGCGGCAGTTCTTC
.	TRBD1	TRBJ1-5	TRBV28	CASSSGTGGSNQPQHF	TGTGCCAGCAGTTCGGGGACAGGGGGGAGCAATCAGCCCCAGCATTTT
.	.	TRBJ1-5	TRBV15	CATSRERAYQPQHF	TGTGCCACCAGCAGAGAGAGGGCATACCAGCCCCAGCATTTT
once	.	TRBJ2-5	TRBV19	CASSIGRSETQYF	TGTGCCAGTAGTATCGGCCGGTCAGAGACCCAGTACTTC
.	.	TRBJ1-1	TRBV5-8	CASSWGGSTEAFF	TGTGCCAGCAGCTGGGGAGGTAGCACTGAAGCTTTCTTT
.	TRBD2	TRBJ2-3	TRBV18	CASSLVGLAEASTDTQYF	TGTGCCAGCTCACTCGTGGGACTAGCGGAAGCTAGCACAGATACGCAGTATTTT
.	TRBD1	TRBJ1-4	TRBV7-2	CASSPNDRVGNEKLFF	TGTGCCAGCAGCCCGAACGACAGGGTCGGGAATGAAAAACTGTTTTTT
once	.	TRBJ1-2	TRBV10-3	CAISESGRVSGGYTF	TGTGCCATCAGTGAGTCCGGCAGGGTCAGCGGGGGCTACACCTTC
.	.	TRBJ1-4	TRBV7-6	CASSSDRGGLSEKLFF	TGTGCCAGCAGCTCCGACCGCGGGGGGCTGAGCGAAAAACTGTTTTTT
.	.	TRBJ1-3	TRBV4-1	CASSQGSRDGNTIYF	TGCGCCAGCAGCCAAGGGAGCAGAGATGGAAACACCATATATTTT
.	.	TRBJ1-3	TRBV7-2	CASSLAGGENTIYF	TGTGCCAGCAGCTTAGCGGGGGGGGAGAACACCATATATTTT
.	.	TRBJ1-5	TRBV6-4	CASSEMTVQPQHF	TGTGCCAGCAGCGAAATGACGGTCCAGCCCCAGCATTTT
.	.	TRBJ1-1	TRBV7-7	CASSLNRETEAFF	TGTGCTAGCAGCTTGAACAGGGAGACTGAAGCTTTCTTT
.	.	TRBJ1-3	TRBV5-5	CASSLGQPRSGNTIYF	TGTGCCAGCAGCTTGGGACAGCCCCGCTCTGGAAACACCATATATTTT
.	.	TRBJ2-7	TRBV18	CASSPQWGARSEQYF	TGTGCCAGCTCACCACAATGGGGCGCGCGGTCCGAGCAGTACTTC
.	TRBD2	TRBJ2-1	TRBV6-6	CASIERELGSYNEQFF	TGTGCCAGCATAGAGCGGGAGCTGGGCTCCTACAATGAGCAGTTCTTC
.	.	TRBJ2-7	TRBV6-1	CASSEFGGTEQYF	TGTGCCAGCAGTGAATTCGGGGGTACGGAGCAGTACTTC
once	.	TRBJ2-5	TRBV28	CASSPIGDTHQETQYF	TGTGCCAGCAGTCCTATTGGCGACACACACCAAGAGACCCAGTACTTC
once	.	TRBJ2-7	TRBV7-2	CASSLSAADYEQYF	TGTGCCAGCAGCTTATCCGCTGCGGACTACGAGCAGTACTTC
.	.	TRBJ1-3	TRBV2	CASSEAGGAAGNTIYF	TGTGCCAGCAGTGAAGCGGGCGGAGCTGCTGGAAACACCATATATTTT
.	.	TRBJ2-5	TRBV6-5	CASSYSGGLGGETQYF	TGTGCCAGCAGTTACAGTGGGGGCTTAGGGGGAGAGACCCAGTACTTC
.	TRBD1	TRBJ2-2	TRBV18	CASSPRQGVGELFF	TGTGCCAGCTCACCACGGCAGGGGGTCGGGGAGCTGTTTTTT
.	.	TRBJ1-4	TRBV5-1	CASSLSAGEKLFF	TGCGCCAGCAGCTTGTCGGCGGGAGAAAAACTGTTTTTT
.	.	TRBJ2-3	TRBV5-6	CASSFLTDLSGGTQYF	TGTGCCAGCAGCTTCTTGACAGACCTAAGCGGAGGTACGCAGTATTTT
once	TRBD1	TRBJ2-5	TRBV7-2	CASSYYYGTGGETQYF	TGTGCCAGCAGCTACTATTACGGGACAGGGGGCGAGACCCAGTACTTC
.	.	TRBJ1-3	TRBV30	CAWSRTGISGNTIYF	TGTGCCTGGAGTAGGACCGGGATCTCTGGAAACACCATATATTTT
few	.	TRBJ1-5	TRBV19	CASSTLHSNQPQHF	TGTGCCAGTAGTACCCTCCATAGCAATCAGCCCCAGCATTTT
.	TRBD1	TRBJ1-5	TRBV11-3	CATPIGTGVQFSNQPQHF	TGTGCCACCCCGATCGGGACAGGGGTACAATTTAGCAATCAGCCCCAGCATTTT
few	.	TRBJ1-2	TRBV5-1	CASSSLTTGPGYTF	TGCGCCAGCAGCTCCCTTACCACGGGCCCTGGCTACACCTTC
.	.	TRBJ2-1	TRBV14	CASSQDEGWLNEQFF	TGTGCCAGCAGCCAAGATGAGGGCTGGTTAAATGAGCAGTTCTTC
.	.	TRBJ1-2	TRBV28	CASLPRSKAGYTF	TGTGCCAGCCTGCCCAGGAGTAAGGCTGGCTACACCTTC
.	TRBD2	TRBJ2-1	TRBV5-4	CASSDLLAGGLFSSYNEQFF	TGTGCCAGCAGCGACTTACTAGCGGGGGGTCTTTTTAGCTCCTACAATGAGCAGTTCTTC
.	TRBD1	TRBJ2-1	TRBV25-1	CASSALGQAVYNEQFF	TGTGCCAGCAGTGCGCTGGGACAGGCAGTTTACAATGAGCAGTTCTTC
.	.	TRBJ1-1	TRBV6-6	CASSLRRSQNTEAFF	TGTGCCAGCAGTTTGCGGAGGTCCCAGAACACTGAAGCTTTCTTT
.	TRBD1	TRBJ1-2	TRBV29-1	CSVGGQALGYGYTF	TGCAGCGTAGGGGGCCAGGCGCTGGGGTATGGCTACACCTTC
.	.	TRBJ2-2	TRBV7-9	CASSLWGTGELFF	TGTGCCAGCAGCTTATGGGGCACCGGGGAGCTGTTTTTT
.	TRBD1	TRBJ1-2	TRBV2	CASSAGQGQIYGYTF	TGTGCCAGCAGTGCGGGACAGGGGCAGATCTATGGCTACACCTTC
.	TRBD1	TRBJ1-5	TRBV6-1	CASRQGLNQPQHF	TGTGCCAGCAGACAGGGGTTAAATCAGCCCCAGCATTTT
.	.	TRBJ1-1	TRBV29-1	CSVEENVGRLNTEAFF	TGCAGCGTTGAAGAGAACGTCGGACGGCTGAACACTGAAGCTTTCTTT
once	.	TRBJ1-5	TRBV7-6	CASSPEWSNQPQHF	TGTGCCAGCAGCCCAGAATGGAGCAATCAGCCCCAGCATTTT
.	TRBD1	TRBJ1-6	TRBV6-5	CASRRPGQGNSPLHF	TGTGCCAGCAGAAGACCGGGACAGGGGAATTCACCCCTCCACTTT